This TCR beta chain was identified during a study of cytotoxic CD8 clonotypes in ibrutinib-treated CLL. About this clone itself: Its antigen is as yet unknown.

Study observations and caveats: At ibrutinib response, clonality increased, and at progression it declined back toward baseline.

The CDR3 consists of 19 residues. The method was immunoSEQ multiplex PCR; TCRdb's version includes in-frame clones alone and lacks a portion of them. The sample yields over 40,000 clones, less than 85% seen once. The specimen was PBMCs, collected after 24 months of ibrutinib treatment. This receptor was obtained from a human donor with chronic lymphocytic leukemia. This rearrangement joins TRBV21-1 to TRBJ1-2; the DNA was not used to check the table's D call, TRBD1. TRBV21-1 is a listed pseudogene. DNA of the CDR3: TGTGCCAGCAGCATTAACAGGACCTGGGTTGCTTCGATCGACTATGGCTACACCTTC. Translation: CASSINRTWVASIDYGYTF.